What follows describes a single T cell receptor beta chain. The data are from a study of control samples from healthy donors and cancer patients. Trimming pared 2 bases from V and 2 bases from J, leaving 12 bases between. Germline V lookup: CDR1 SGHDT, CDR2 YYEEEE. The CDR3 runs 15 residues. Here immunoSEQ multiplex PCR was the method, and the copy in TCRdb shows in-frame clones only, minus some. The sample includes over 80,000 clones, around three quarters of them seen just once. This receptor was taken from a woman in her twenties or thirties in good health. This chain joins TRBV5-6 and TRBJ2-3; a weak D match, TRBD2 (5 bases). What was sequenced was blood. CDR3 sequence reads: CASSFPGLNTDTQYF. As DNA, the CDR3 is TGTGCCAGCAGCTTCCCGGGATTAAACACAGATACGCAGTATTTT.